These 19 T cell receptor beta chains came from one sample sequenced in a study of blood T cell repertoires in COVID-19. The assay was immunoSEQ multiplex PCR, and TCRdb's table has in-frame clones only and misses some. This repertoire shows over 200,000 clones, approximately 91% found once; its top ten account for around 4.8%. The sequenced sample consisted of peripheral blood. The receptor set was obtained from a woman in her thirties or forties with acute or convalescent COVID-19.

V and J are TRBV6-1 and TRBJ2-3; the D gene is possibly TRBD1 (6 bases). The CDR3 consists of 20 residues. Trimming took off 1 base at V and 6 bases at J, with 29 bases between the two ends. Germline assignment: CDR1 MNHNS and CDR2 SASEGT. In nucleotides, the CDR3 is TGTGCCAGCAGTGAAGGGAACAGGGTTATTAAGACGTCCAATCACGATACGCAGTATTTT. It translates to CASSEGNRVIKTSNHDTQYF.

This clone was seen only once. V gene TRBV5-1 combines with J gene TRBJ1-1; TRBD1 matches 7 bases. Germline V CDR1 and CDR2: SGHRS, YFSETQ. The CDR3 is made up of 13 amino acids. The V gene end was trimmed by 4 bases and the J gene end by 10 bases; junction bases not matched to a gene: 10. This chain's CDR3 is CASSRDSRERAFF. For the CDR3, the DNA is TGCGCCAGCAGCCGGGACAGCCGTGAGAGAGCTTTCTTT.

This CDR3 reads CASTQTGANYGYTF. DNA for the CDR3: TGTGCCAGTACCCAGACAGGGGCTAACTATGGCTACACCTTC. The gene calls are TRBV19 and TRBJ1-2; 8 bases map to TRBD1. CDR3 length equals 14 residues. CDR1 and CDR2 (germline): LNHDA, SQIVND (reference sequence). J lost 0 bases, V lost 7 bases, and 4 bases had no gene match.

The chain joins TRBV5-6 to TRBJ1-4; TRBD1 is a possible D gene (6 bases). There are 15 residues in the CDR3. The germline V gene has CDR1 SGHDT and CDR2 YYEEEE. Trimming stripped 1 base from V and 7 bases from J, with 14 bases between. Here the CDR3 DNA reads TGTGCCAGCAGCTTGTTTGGCCGGGACACTGAAAAACTGTTTTTT. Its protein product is CASSLFGRDTEKLFF.

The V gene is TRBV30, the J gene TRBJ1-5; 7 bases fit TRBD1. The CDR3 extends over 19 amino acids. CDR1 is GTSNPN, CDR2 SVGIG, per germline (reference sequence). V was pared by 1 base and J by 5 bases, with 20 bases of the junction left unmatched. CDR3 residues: CAWSDPSNFQGVSDQPQHF. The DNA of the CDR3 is TGTGCCTGGAGTGACCCCTCCAACTTCCAGGGGGTGTCGGATCAGCCCCAGCATTTT.

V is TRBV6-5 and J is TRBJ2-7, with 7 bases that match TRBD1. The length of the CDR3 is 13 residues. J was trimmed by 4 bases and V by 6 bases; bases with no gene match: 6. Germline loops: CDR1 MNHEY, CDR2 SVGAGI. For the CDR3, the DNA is TGTGCCAGCAGCAACAGGGGATTGTACGAGCAGTACGTC. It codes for CASSNRGLYEQYV.

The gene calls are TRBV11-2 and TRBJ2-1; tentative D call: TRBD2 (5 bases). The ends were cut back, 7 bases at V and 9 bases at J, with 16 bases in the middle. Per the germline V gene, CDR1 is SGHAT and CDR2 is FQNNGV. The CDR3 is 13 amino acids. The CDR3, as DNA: TGTGCCAGCACCCTAGGAGGAGGAAGTGAGCAGTTCTTC. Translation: CASTLGGGSEQFF.

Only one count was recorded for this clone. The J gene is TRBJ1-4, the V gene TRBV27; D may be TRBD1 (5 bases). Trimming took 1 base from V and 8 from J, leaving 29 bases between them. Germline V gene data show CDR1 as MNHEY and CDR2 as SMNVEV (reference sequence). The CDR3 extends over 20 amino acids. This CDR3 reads CASSLWGSGGVSRVREKLFF. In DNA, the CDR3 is TGTGCCAGCAGTTTATGGGGTTCGGGGGGGGTCTCCCGAGTCAGGGAAAAACTGTTTTTT. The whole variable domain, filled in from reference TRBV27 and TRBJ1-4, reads EAQVTQNPRYLITVTGKKLTVTCSQNMNHEYMSWYRQDPGLGLRQIYYSMNVEVTDKGDVPEGYKVSRKEKRNFPLILESPSPNQTSLYFCASSLWGSGGVSRVREKLFFGSGTQLSVL.

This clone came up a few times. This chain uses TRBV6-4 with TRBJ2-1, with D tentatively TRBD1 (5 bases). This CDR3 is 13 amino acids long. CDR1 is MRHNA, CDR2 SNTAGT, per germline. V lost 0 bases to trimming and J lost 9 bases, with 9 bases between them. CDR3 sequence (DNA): TGTGCCAGCAGTGACTCGACCCAGGGTGAGCAGTTCTTC. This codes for CASSDSTQGEQFF.

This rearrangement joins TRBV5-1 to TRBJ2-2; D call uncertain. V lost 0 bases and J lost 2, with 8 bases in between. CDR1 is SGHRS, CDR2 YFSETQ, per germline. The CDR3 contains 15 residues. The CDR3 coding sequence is TGCGCCAGCAGCTTGGATCCAGGAAACACCGGGGAGCTGTTTTTT. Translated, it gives CASSLDPGNTGELFF.

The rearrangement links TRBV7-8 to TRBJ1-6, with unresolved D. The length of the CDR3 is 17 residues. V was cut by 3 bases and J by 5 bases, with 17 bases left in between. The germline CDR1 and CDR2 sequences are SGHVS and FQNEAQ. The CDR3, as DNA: TGTGCCAGCAGCTTCCGAGGAAGGAGCATGAATAATTCACCCCTCCACTTT. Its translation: CASSFRGRSMNNSPLHF.

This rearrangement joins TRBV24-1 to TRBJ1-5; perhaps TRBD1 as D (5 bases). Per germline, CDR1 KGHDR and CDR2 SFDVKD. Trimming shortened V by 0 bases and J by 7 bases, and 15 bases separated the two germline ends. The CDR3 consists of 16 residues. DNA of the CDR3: TGTGCCACCAGTGATTTGTGGGGCAGGCCTGGGCAGCCCCAGCATTTT. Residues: CATSDLWGRPGQPQHF.

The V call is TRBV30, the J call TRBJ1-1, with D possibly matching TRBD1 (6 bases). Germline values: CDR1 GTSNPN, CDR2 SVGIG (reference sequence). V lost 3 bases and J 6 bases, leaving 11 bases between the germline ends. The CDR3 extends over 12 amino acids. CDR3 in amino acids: CAWRQGFAEAFF. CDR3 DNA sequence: TGTGCCTGGAGACAGGGTTTCGCTGAAGCTTTCTTT.

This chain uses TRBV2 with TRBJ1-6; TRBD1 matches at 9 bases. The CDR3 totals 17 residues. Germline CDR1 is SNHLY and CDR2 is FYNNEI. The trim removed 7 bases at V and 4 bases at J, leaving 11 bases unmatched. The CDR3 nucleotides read TGTGCCAGCACCCAGAACAGGGGGCGCGTTTATAATTCACCCCTCCACTTT. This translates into CASTQNRGRVYNSPLHF.

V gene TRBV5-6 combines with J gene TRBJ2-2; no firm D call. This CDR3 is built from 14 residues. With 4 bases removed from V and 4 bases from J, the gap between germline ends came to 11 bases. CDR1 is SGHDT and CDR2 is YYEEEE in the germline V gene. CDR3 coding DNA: TGTGCCAGCAGCCTTCCACCCGGCACCGGGGAGCTGTTTTTT. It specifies CASSLPPGTGELFF. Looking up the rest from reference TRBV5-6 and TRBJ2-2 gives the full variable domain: DAGVTQSPTHLIKTRGQQVTLRCSPKSGHDTVSWYQQALGQGPQFIFQYYEEEERQRGNFPDRFSGHQFPNYSSELNVNALLLGDSALYLCASSLPPGTGELFFGEGSRLTVL.

CDR3 DNA sequence: TGTGCCAGCAGCTACTATCTTGGAAAACTGTTTTTT. Translating it yields CASSYYLGKLFF. V is TRBV14 and J is TRBJ1-4; D gene ambiguous. Trimming took 5 bases from V and 10 from J, leaving 11 bases between them. CDR3 length: 12 residues. CDR1 is SGHDN and CDR2 is FVKESK in the germline V gene.

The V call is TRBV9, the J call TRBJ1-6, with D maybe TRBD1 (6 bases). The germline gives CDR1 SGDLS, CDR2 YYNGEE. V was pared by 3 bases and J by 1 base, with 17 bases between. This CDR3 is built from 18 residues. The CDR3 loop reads CASSEGSRGVSYNSPLHF. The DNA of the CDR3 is TGTGCCAGCAGCGAGGGCTCCAGGGGTGTTTCCTATAATTCACCCCTCCACTTT.

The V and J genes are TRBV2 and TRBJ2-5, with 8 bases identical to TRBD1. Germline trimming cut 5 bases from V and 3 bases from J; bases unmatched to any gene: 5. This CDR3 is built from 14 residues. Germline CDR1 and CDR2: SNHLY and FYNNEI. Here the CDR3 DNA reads TGTGCCAGCAGTCGGCAGGGGGCGGAAGAGACCCAGTACTTC. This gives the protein CASSRQGAEETQYF.

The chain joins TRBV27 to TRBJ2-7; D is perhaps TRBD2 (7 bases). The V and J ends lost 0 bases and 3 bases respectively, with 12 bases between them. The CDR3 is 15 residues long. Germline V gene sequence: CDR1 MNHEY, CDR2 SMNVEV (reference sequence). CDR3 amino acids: CASSLSGGRIYEQYV. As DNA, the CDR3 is TGTGCCAGCAGTTTATCCGGGGGGCGGATCTACGAGCAGTACGTC.